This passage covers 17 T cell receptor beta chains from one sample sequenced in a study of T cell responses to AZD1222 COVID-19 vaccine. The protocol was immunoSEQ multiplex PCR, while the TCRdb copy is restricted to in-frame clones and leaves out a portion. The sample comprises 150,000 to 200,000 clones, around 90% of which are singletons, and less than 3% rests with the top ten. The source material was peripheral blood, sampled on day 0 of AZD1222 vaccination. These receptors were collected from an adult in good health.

The CDR3 region has the DNA TGTGCCAGCAGTTTGGTCAGGGGGCATGAGCAGTTCTTC. Its protein product is CASSLVRGHEQFF. The chain joins TRBV27 to TRBJ2-1; 8 bases are shared with TRBD1. This CDR3 region has 13 residues. J gave up 8 bases and V 3 bases, and 3 bases lay outside the gene matches. The V gene's germline CDR1 is MNHEY and CDR2 SMNVEV (reference sequence).

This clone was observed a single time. CDR3 loop: CASSLVAFF. The DNA of the CDR3 is TGTGCCAGCAGCTTGGTAGCTTTCTTT. V is TRBV5-8 and J is TRBJ1-1; no firm D call. Trimming took 0 bases from V and 10 from J, leaving 1 base between them. The CDR3 spans 9 residues. CDR1 is SGHTS, CDR2 YDEGEE, per germline. The whole variable domain, filled in from reference TRBV5-8 and TRBJ1-1, reads EAGVTQSPTHLIKTRGQQATLRCSPISGHTSVYWYQQALGLGLQFLLWYDEGEERNRGNFPPRFSGRQFPNYSSELNVNALELEDSALYLCASSLVAFFGQGTRLTVV.

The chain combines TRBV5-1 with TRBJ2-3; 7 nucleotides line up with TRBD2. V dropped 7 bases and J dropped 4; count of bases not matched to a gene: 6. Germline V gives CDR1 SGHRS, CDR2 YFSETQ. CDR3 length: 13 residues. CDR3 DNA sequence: TGCGCCAGCGAGGGAGGGTTTCCAGATACGCAGTATTTT. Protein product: CASEGGFPDTQYF.

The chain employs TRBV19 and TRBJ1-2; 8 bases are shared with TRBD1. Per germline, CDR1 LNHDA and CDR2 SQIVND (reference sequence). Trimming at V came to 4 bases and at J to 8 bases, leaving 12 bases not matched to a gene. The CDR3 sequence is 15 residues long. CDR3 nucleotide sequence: TGTGCCAGTAGTAACCTCGGACAGGGACGACAGGGCTACACCTTC. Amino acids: CASSNLGQGRQGYTF. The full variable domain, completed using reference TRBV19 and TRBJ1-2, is DGGITQSPKYLFRKEGQNVTLSCEQNLNHDAMYWYRQDPGQGLRLIYYSQIVNDFQKGDIAEGYSVSREKKESFPLTVTSAQKNPTAFYLCASSNLGQGRQGYTFGSGTRLTVV.

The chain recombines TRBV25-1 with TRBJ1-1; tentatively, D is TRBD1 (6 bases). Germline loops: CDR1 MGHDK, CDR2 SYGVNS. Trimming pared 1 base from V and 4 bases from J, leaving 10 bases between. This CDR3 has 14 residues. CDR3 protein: CASSEWGQFTEAFF. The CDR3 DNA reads TGTGCCAGCAGTGAATGGGGGCAGTTCACTGAAGCTTTCTTT.

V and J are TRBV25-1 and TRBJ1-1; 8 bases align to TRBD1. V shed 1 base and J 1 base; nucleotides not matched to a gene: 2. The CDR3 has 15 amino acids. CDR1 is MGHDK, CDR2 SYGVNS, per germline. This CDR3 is CASSEFGTGNTEAFF. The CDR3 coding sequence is TGTGCCAGCAGTGAATTCGGGACAGGGAACACTGAAGCTTTCTTT. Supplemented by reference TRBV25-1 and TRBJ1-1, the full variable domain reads EADIYQTPRYLVIGTGKKITLECSQTMGHDKMYWYQQDPGMELHLIHYSYGVNSTEKGDLSSESTVSRIRTEHFPLTLESARPSHTSQYLCASSEFGTGNTEAFFGQGTRLTVV.

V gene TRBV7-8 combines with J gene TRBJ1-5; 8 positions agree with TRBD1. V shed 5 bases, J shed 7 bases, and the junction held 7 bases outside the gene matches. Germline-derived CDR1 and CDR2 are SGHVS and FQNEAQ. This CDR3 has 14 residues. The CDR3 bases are TGTGCCAGCAGCCTAGGACAGGGATACCAGCCCCAGCATTTT. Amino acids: CASSLGQGYQPQHF.

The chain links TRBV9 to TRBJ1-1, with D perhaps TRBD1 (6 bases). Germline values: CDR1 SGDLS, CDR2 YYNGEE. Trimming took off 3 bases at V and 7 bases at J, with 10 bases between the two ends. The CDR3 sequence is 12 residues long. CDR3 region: CASSEQGLEAFF. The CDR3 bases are TGTGCCAGCAGCGAACAGGGTCTTGAAGCTTTCTTT. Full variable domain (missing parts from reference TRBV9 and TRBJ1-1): DSGVTQTPKHLITATGQRVTLRCSPRSGDLSVYWYQQSLDQGLQFLIQYYNGEERAKGNILERFSAQQFPDLHSELNLSSLELGDSALYFCASSEQGLEAFFGQGTRLTVV.

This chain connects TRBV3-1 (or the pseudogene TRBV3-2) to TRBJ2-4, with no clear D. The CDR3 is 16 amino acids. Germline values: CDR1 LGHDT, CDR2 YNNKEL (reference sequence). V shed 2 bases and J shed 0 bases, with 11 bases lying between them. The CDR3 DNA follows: TGTGCCAGCAGCCAATTGAGGACGGTAGCCAAAAACATTCAGTACTTC. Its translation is CASSQLRTVAKNIQYF.

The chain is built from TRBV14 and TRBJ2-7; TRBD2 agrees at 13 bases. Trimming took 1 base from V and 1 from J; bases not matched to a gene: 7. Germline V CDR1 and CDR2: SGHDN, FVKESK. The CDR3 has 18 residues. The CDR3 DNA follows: TGTGCCAGCAGCCAAGGAGGGGGACTAGCGGGACTATCCTACGAGCAGTACTTC. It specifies CASSQGGGLAGLSYEQYF.

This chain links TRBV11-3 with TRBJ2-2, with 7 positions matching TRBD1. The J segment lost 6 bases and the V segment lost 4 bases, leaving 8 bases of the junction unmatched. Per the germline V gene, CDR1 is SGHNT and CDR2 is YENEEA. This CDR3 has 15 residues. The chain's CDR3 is CASSWDSASAGELFF. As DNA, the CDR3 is TGTGCCAGCAGCTGGGACAGTGCAAGCGCCGGGGAGCTGTTTTTT.

The CDR3 loop is CASSDGTGKETQYF. The CDR3 coding sequence is TGTGCCAGCAGCGACGGGACAGGGAAAGAGACCCAGTACTTC. The chain links TRBV2 to TRBJ2-5; 9 nucleotides agree with TRBD1. CDR1 and CDR2 from the germline V gene are SNHLY and FYNNEI. Germline trimming cut 6 bases from V and 3 bases from J; bases unmatched to any gene: 5. The CDR3 is 14 amino acids.

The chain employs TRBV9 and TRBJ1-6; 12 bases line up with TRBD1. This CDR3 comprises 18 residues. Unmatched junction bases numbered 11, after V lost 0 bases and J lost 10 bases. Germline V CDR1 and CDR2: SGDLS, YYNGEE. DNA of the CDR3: TGTGCCAGCAGCGTAGCGGCGGGACAGGGGGCGTTCTTATCACCCCTCCACTTT. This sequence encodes CASSVAAGQGAFLSPLHF.

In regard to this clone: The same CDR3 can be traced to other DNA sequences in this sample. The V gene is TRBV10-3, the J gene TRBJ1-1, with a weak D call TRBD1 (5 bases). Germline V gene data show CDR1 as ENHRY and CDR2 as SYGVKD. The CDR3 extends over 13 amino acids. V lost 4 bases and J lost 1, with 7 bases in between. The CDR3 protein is CAISATGNTEAFF. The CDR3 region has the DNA TGTGCCATCAGTGCCACAGGGAACACTGAAGCTTTCTTT.

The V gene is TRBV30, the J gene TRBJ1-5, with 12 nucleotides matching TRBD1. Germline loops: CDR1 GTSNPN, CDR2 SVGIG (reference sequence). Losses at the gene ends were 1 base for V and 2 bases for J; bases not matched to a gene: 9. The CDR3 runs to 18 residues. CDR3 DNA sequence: TGTGCCTGGAGTGGTTTTGGGACAGGGGGCAGGGGCAATCAGCCCCAGCATTTT. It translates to CAWSGFGTGGRGNQPQHF.

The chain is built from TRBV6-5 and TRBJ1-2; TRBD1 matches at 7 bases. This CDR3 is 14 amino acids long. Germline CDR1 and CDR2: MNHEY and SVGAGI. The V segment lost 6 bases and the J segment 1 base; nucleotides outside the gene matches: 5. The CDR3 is CASRGTEFNYGYTF. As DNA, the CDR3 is TGTGCCAGCAGAGGGACAGAATTTAACTATGGCTACACCTTC.

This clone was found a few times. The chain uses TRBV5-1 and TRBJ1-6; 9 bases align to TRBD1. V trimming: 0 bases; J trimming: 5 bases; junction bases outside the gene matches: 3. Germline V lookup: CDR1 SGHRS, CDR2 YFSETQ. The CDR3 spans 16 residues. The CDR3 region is CASSLGTGEDNSPLHF. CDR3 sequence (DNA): TGCGCCAGCAGCTTGGGGACAGGGGAGGATAATTCACCCCTCCACTTT.